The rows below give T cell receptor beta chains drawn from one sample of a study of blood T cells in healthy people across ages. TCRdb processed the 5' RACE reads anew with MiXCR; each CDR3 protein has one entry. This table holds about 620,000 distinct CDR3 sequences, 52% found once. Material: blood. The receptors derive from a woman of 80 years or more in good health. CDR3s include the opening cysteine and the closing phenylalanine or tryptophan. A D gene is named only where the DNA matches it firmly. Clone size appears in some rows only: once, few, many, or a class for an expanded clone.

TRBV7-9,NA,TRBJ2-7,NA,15,TGTGCCAGCAGCTTAAGCTCTGGGGGCTCCTACGAGCAGTACTTC,CASSLSSGGSYEQYF
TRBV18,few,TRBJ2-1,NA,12,TGTGCCAGCGCACCTCGTAAGAATGAGCAGTTCTTC,CASAPRKNEQFF
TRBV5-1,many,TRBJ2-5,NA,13,TGCGCCAGCAGCTTGCCCGACGGCGAGACCCAGTACTTC,CASSLPDGETQYF
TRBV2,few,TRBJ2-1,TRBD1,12,TGTGCCAGCAGGGGACAGGGGTATGAGCAGTTCTTC,CASRGQGYEQFF
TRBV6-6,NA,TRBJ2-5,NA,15,TGTGCCAGCAGTTACGGAGGGGCCGCGCAAGAGACCCAGTACTTC,CASSYGGAAQETQYF
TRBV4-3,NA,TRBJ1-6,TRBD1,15,TGCGCCAGCAGCCAATTAGACAGGGATAATTCACCCCTCCACTTT,CASSQLDRDNSPLHF
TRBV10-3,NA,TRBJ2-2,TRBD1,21,TGTGCCATCAGTGGTACAGCCACGGGACAGGGGGCGAAAAGGAACACCGGGGAGCTGTTTTTT,CAISGTATGQGAKRNTGELFF
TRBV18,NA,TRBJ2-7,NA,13,TGTGCCAGCCCACCAAATGGGGGCCACGAGCAGTACTTC,CASPPNGGHEQYF
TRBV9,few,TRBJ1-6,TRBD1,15,TGTGCCAGCAGCGCCGACAGGGTCGGAAATTCACCCCTCCACTTT,CASSADRVGNSPLHF
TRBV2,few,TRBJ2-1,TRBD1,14,TGTGCCAGCAGTGGGGGGACAGGGTACAATGAGCAGTTCTTC,CASSGGTGYNEQFF
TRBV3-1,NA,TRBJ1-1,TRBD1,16,TGTGCCAGCAGCTTCACAGGGGGAAATTGGCAAGCTGAAGCTTTCTTT,CASSFTGGNWQAEAFF
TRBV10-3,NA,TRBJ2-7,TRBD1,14,TGTGCCATCCGAGGGTGGACAGGTTCATACGAGCAGTACTTC,CAIRGWTGSYEQYF
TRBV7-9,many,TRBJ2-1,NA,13,TGTGCCAGCAGCTTCGGAGAGCACAATGAGCAGTTCTTC,CASSFGEHNEQFF
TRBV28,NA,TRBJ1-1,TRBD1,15,TGTGCCAGCAGTTTGCAGGGGGCCCGAAACACTGAAGCTTTCTTT,CASSLQGARNTEAFF
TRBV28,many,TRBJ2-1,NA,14,TGTGCCAGCAGCTTAGGGACGGGTTACAATGAGCAGTTCTTC,CASSLGTGYNEQFF
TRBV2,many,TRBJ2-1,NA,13,TGTGCCAGCAAGGCCCCCTCCTACAATGAGCAGTTCTTC,CASKAPSYNEQFF
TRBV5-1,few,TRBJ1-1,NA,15,TGCGCCAGCAGCCCGCAGTCCCTCATGAACACTGAAGCTTTCTTT,CASSPQSLMNTEAFF
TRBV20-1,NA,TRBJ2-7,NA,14,TGCAGTGCTGCCGACTGGAACCTCTCCTACGAGCAGTACTTC,CSAADWNLSYEQYF
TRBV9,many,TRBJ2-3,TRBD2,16,TGTGCCAGCAGCGTAGTGGGACGGGGGGGATTCAATACGCAGTATTTT,CASSVVGRGGFNTQYF
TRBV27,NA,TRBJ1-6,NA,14,TGTGCCAGCAGGTTGGGGATAGTTAATCCACCCCTCCACTTT,CASRLGIVNPPLHF
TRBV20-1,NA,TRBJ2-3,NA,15,TGCAGTGCTAGGCCCTTAGGGAAGGGTGCCGGTACGCAGTATTTT,CSARPLGKGAGTQYF
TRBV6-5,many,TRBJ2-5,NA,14,TGTGCCAGCAGTTACTCAACGGGTGGGGAGACCCAGTACTTC,CASSYSTGGETQYF
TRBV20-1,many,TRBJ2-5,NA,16,TGCAGTGCTCTAACCTTGGCGAGGCTATACCAAGAGACCCAGTACTTC,CSALTLARLYQETQYF
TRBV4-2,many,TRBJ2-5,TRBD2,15,TGTGCCAGCAGCCAAGGAAGCGGGGGGAAAGAGACCCAGTACTTC,CASSQGSGGKETQYF
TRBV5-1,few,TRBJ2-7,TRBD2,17,TGCGTCAGCGCCGAAAGGACTAGTAGCCTTGGCTCCTACGAGCAGTACTTC,CVSAERTSSLGSYEQYF
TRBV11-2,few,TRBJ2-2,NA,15,TGTGCCAGCAGCTTTGGAGGGCCGAACACCGGGGAGCTGTTTTTT,CASSFGGPNTGELFF
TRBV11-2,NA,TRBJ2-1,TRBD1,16,TGTGCCAGCAGTTCCTCCGGGACAGGGACCTACAATGAGCAGTTCTTC,CASSSSGTGTYNEQFF
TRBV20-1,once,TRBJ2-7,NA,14,TGCAGTGCCACAGACAGGTCGGAGGCCTACGAGCAGTACTTC,CSATDRSEAYEQYF
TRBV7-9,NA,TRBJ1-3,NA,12,TGTGCCAGCAGTCCGGAGGTCTTCACCATATATTTT,CASSPEVFTIYF
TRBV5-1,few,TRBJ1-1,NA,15,TGCGCCAGCAGCTTGGCGGGCCTAATGTACACTGAAGCTTTCTTT,CASSLAGLMYTEAFF
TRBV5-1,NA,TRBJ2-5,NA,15,TGCGCCAGCAGCTTGGATGGAGGCGACGGGAAGACCCAGTACTTC,CASSLDGGDGKTQYF
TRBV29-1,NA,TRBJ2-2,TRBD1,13,TGCAGCGTTACAGACAGGGGAGGCGGGGAGCTGTTTTTT,CSVTDRGGGELFF
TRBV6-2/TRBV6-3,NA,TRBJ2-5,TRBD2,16,TGTGCCACACACTTAGGGGTAGCGGGAGGGAACAATGAGCAGTACTTC,CATHLGVAGGNNEQYF
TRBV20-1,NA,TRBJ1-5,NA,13,TGCAGTGCTAGCAGAAATAGCAATCAGCCCCAGCATTTT,CSASRNSNQPQHF
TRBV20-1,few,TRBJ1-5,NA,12,TGCAGTGCTAGTGTACACAATCAGCCCCAGCATTTT,CSASVHNQPQHF
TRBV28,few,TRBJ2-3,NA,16,TGTGCCAGCAGTTTTCACGCTGTTTCCCACACAGATACGCAGTATTTT,CASSFHAVSHTDTQYF
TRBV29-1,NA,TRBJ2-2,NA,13,TGCAGCGTTGAGGAGGCCCAGTCCGGGGAGCTGTTTTTT,CSVEEAQSGELFF
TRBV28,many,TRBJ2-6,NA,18,TGTGCCAGCAGTTCGGGACACAAAACCATCTCTGGGGCCAACGTCCTGACTTTC,CASSSGHKTISGANVLTF
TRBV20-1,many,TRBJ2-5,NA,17,TGCAGTGCTAGAGATTTAGGCCGTGCTGGGGCGCAAGAGACCCAGTACTTC,CSARDLGRAGAQETQYF
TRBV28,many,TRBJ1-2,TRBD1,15,TGTGCCAGCAGTCGGACAGGGGGTTTCTACTATGGCTACACCTTC,CASSRTGGFYYGYTF
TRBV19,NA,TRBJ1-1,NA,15,TGTGCCAGTATGAAACAAGGTGCAGGGAACACTGAAGCTTTCTTT,CASMKQGAGNTEAFF
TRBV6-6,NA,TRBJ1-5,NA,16,TGTGCCAGCAGTTACCCGATCCCGACAGTCAATCAGCCCCAGCATTTT,CASSYPIPTVNQPQHF
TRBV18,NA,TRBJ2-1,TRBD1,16,TGTGCCAGCTCACCGTTAGACAGGGGGTATGCGAATGAGCAGTTCTTC,CASSPLDRGYANEQFF
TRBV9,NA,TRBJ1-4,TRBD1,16,TGTGCCAGCAGCGTAGACTGGACAGGGGTATACGAAAAACTGTTTTTT,CASSVDWTGVYEKLFF
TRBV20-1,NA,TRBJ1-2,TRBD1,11,TGCAGAACCGGGACAGGGAGTGGCTACACCTTC,CRTGTGSGYTF
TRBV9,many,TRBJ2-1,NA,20,TGTGCCAGCAGCGTAGTCCCCTCGAGCGGGTCCCGGAGCTCCTACAATGAGCAGTTCTTC,CASSVVPSSGSRSSYNEQFF
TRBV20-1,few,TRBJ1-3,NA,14,TGCAGTGCCCCTCGGCCAGGTGGGGGAAACACCATATATTTT,CSAPRPGGGNTIYF
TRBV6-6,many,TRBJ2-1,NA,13,TGTGCCGCTGGACCCCGCTCCTACAATGAGCAGTTCTTC,CAAGPRSYNEQFF
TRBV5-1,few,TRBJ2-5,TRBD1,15,TGCGCCAGCAGCCAGCTACAGGGGGACCAAGAGACCCAGTACTTC,CASSQLQGDQETQYF
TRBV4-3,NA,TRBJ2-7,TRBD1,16,TGCGCCAGCAGCCAAATTACCGGGACAGGCTCCTACGAGCAGTACTTC,CASSQITGTGSYEQYF